The 28 T cell receptor beta chains below all came from one sample that was sequenced in a study of T cell responses to AZD1222 COVID-19 vaccine (dated by TCRdb to the early 2020s). What the time point label conveys for this sample: baseline before first vaccination. Library preparation used the immunoSEQ multiplex PCR assay. Drawn from immuneACCESS, this table holds only the in-frame rearrangements with V and J called that TCRdb kept. Clones are partly lost; checked studies trace under half to an unresolved V gene and leave the rest unexplained. The sample table records roughly 110,000 clones; about 90% of these occur just once. Roughly 21% of the sample goes to the ten largest clones. Sequenced here: peripheral blood, sampled on day 0 of AZD1222 vaccination. The receptors shown here come from an adult in good health.

The V and J genes are TRBV11-3 and TRBJ2-7; tentative D call: TRBD1 (6 bases). Germline V gives CDR1 SGHNT, CDR2 YENEEA. Trimming removed 1 base from V and 0 bases from J, with 10 bases in between. The CDR3 extends over 15 amino acids. CDR3 sequence reads: CASSLAGESSYEQYF. CDR3 coding DNA: TGTGCCAGCAGCTTAGCAGGGGAGAGCTCCTACGAGCAGTACTTC. The full variable domain, with the rest looked up from reference TRBV11-3 and TRBJ2-7, is EAGVVQSPRYKIIEKKQPVAFWCNPISGHNTLYWYLQNLGQGPELLIRYENEEAVDDSQLPKDRFSAERLKGVDSTLKIQPAELGDSAVYLCASSLAGESSYEQYFGPGTRLTVT.

The chain recombines TRBV5-1 with TRBJ2-6; D not resolved. The V end was cut by 6 bases, the J end by 0 bases, with 10 bases between. Germline V lookup: CDR1 SGHRS, CDR2 YFSETQ. The length of the CDR3 is 15 residues. This CDR3 is CASTQDPSGANVLTF. CDR3 DNA: TGCGCCAGCACCCAAGACCCCTCTGGGGCCAACGTCCTGACTTTC.

The chain carries TRBV11-2 and TRBJ2-1, with D possibly TRBD1 on 6 matching bases. V was clipped by 3 bases and J by 8 bases, with 14 bases between them. The CDR3 spans 14 residues. CDR1 is SGHAT, CDR2 FQNNGV, per germline. The CDR3 sequence is CASSFIRTVDEQFF. The CDR3 DNA follows: TGTGCCAGCAGCTTTATAAGGACAGTCGATGAGCAGTTCTTC. The full variable domain, completed using reference TRBV11-2 and TRBJ2-1, is EAGVAQSPRYKIIEKRQSVAFWCNPISGHATLYWYQQILGQGPKLLIQFQNNGVVDDSQLPKDRFSAERLKGVDSTLKIQPAKLEDSAVYLCASSFIRTVDEQFFGPGTRLTVL.

The chain is built from TRBV6-5 and TRBJ2-7; TRBD1 agrees at 7 bases. Trimming at V came to 2 bases and at J to 6 bases, leaving 1 base not matched to a gene. In germline, CDR1 is MNHEY, CDR2 SVGAGI. The CDR3 length is 12 residues. The CDR3: CASSYNRGEQYF. The CDR3 region has the DNA TGTGCCAGCAGTTACAACAGGGGCGAGCAGTACTTC.

This chain uses TRBV4-1 with TRBJ1-4; 9 positions match TRBD1. Germline CDR1 is MGHRA and CDR2 is YSYEKL. The CDR3 spans 17 residues. Trimming removed 0 bases from V and 7 bases from J; junction bases left unmatched: 9. This chain's CDR3 is CASSQDFSRDRAEKLFF. CDR3 sequence (DNA): TGCGCCAGCAGCCAAGATTTTTCGCGGGACAGGGCTGAAAAACTGTTTTTT.

The gene calls are TRBV3-1 (or the pseudogene TRBV3-2) and TRBJ2-7, with D perhaps matching TRBD1 or TRBD2 (5 bases each). The CDR3 has 15 residues. Trimming took 3 bases from V and 0 from J, leaving 12 bases between them. Germline assignment: CDR1 LGHDT and CDR2 YNNKEL (reference sequence). CDR3 coding DNA: TGTGCCAGCAGCCAGGGGGTCGATAGCTCCTACGAGCAGTACTTC. The encoded protein is CASSQGVDSSYEQYF.

This chain links TRBV3-1 (or the pseudogene TRBV3-2) with TRBJ2-3, with a possible D match to TRBD1 (6 bases). The CDR3 spans 16 residues. Trimming took 5 bases from V and 2 from J, leaving 17 bases between them. Germline V lookup: CDR1 LGHDT, CDR2 YNNKEL (reference sequence). The CDR3 nucleotides read TGTGCCAGCAGCGACGGTACCAGGGGTGTCACAGATACGCAGTATTTT. Translated: CASSDGTRGVTDTQYF.

This clone was picked up one time. The chain uses TRBV6-2 or TRBV6-3 and TRBJ1-1; unclear D gene. The CDR3 sequence is 14 residues long. Per germline, CDR1 MNHEY and CDR2 SVGEGT. Between the trimmed V and J ends, which lost 2 bases and 3 bases, there was a span of 10 bases. This chain's CDR3 is CASSYATRDTEAFF. In DNA form, the CDR3 reads TGTGCCAGCAGTTACGCTACACGGGACACTGAAGCTTTCTTT.

The rearrangement uses TRBV6-4 and TRBJ2-1; 7 nucleotides line up with TRBD2. V lost 3 bases and J lost 0; bases outside the gene matches: 2. This CDR3 has 15 amino acids. From germline, CDR1 is MRHNA and CDR2 SNTAGT. In DNA, the CDR3 is TGTGCCAGCAGTGATACTAGCGACTCCTACAATGAGCAGTTCTTC. Protein sequence: CASSDTSDSYNEQFF.

This rearrangement joins TRBV2 to TRBJ2-2; 9 nucleotides align to TRBD1. Germline trimming cut 6 bases from V and 2 bases from J; bases unmatched to any gene: 7. In germline, CDR1 is SNHLY, CDR2 FYNNEI. The CDR3 totals 16 residues. CDR3 DNA: TGTGCCAGCAGCCTTCCGGGACAGGGTAACACCGGGGAGCTGTTTTTT. This translates into CASSLPGQGNTGELFF.

The chain carries TRBV2 and TRBJ2-2; 8 positions match TRBD1. Germline CDR1 is SNHLY and CDR2 is FYNNEI. V lost 6 bases and J lost 1; bases outside the gene matches: 13. The CDR3 extends over 18 amino acids. The CDR3 DNA is TGTGCCAGCAGCACTCCGGGACAGGTGGCTGTGAACACCGGGGAGCTGTTTTTT. Translating it yields CASSTPGQVAVNTGELFF.

The J gene is TRBJ2-1, the V gene TRBV25-1; TRBD2 matches at 9 bases. CDR1 and CDR2 from the germline V gene are MGHDK and SYGVNS. This CDR3 has 15 residues. Trimming removed 6 bases from V and 3 bases from J; junction bases left unmatched: 6. Here the CDR3 DNA reads TGTGCCAGCAGGCCCAGACTAGCGGACTACAATGAGCAGTTCTTC. Encoded protein: CASRPRLADYNEQFF. Full variable domain (rest looked up from reference TRBV25-1 and TRBJ2-1): EADIYQTPRYLVIGTGKKITLECSQTMGHDKMYWYQQDPGMELHLIHYSYGVNSTEKGDLSSESTVSRIRTEHFPLTLESARPSHTSQYLCASRPRLADYNEQFFGPGTRLTVL.

V gene TRBV5-1 combines with J gene TRBJ1-1, with D maybe TRBD1 (6 bases). This CDR3 has 15 residues. Germline CDR1 is SGHRS and CDR2 is YFSETQ. Trimming shortened V by 1 base and J by 7 bases, and 17 bases separated the two germline ends. CDR3 sequence: CASSLSIGGALEAFF. For the CDR3, the DNA is TGCGCCAGCAGCTTGTCTATTGGGGGGGCGCTTGAAGCTTTCTTT.

The J gene is TRBJ1-2, the V gene TRBV5-1, with a tentative D call TRBD1 (5 bases). CDR1 and CDR2 from the germline V gene are SGHRS and YFSETQ. Trimming took 0 bases from V and 8 from J, leaving 11 bases between them. The CDR3 is 13 amino acids. This CDR3 reads CASSLGEGTGYTF. CDR3 nucleotide sequence: TGCGCCAGCAGCTTGGGGGAGGGGACCGGCTACACCTTC.

The CDR3 nucleotides are TGTGCCAGCAGCGTAGGGGTTACGGAAAAACTGTTTTTT. Translating it yields CASSVGVTEKLFF. The chain carries TRBV9 and TRBJ1-4; D call uncertain. V gave up 0 bases and J gave up 8 bases, with 8 bases separating them. CDR3 length: 13 amino acids. Germline CDR1 is SGDLS and CDR2 is YYNGEE.

The chain carries TRBV18 and TRBJ2-2; D remains unclear. Trimming left V 3 bases short and J 2 bases short, with 25 bases between. The CDR3 totals 20 residues. Germline lookup yields CDR1 KGHSH and CDR2 LQKENI. The CDR3 here is CASSPRGLIGKHPNTGELFF. Written as DNA, the CDR3 is TGTGCCAGCTCACCCCGAGGTCTGATAGGGAAACATCCCAACACCGGGGAGCTGTTTTTT.

The chain couples TRBV5-1 to TRBJ2-1, with 7 bases fitting TRBD2. V lost 0 bases to trimming and J lost 1 base; unmatched junction nucleotides: 4. The CDR3 length is 16 residues. CDR1 is SGHRS, CDR2 YFSETQ, per germline. CDR3 loop: CASSLGGGSSYNEQFF. CDR3 DNA: TGCGCCAGCAGCTTGGGTGGCGGGAGTTCCTACAATGAGCAGTTCTTC.

The chain links TRBV14 to TRBJ2-3, with unresolved D. CDR1 and CDR2 from the germline V gene are SGHDN and FVKESK. This CDR3 has 14 amino acids. V shed 0 bases and J shed 2 bases, with 6 bases lying between them. CDR3 nucleotide sequence: TGTGCCAGCAGCCAAGACAGGATCACAGATACGCAGTATTTT. Its translation is CASSQDRITDTQYF.

The rearrangement joins TRBV4-3 to TRBJ2-3; a possible D gene is TRBD2 (5 bases). Trimming removed 1 base from V and 1 base from J, with 15 bases in between. The CDR3 has 17 amino acids. The germline V gene has CDR1 LGHNA and CDR2 YSLEER. CDR3 in amino acids: CASSQGISSYGTDTQYF. CDR3 DNA sequence: TGCGCCAGCAGCCAAGGGATCTCTAGCTACGGCACAGATACGCAGTATTTT.

This chain links TRBV7-9 with TRBJ2-1, with no clear D. Germline V gene lookup returns CDR1 SEHNR and CDR2 FQNEAQ (reference sequence). The V and J ends lost 5 bases and 10 bases respectively, with 15 bases between them. The CDR3 has 13 amino acids. For the CDR3, the DNA is TGTGCCAGCAGCCCTCGGCACCAGGAAGAGCAGTTCTTC. Its translation: CASSPRHQEEQFF.

CDR3 amino acids: CASSVAGTVNSPLHF. In DNA, the CDR3 is TGTGCCAGCAGCGTAGCTGGGACCGTTAATTCACCCCTCCACTTT. This chain connects TRBV9 to TRBJ1-6; D may be TRBD1 (5 bases). V was trimmed by 0 bases and J by 6 bases, leaving 10 bases between them. The CDR3 totals 15 residues. Germline CDR1 and CDR2: SGDLS and YYNGEE.

The J gene is TRBJ1-3, the V gene TRBV9; tentatively, D is TRBD1 (5 bases). The CDR3 totals 16 residues. Trimming took off 6 bases at V and 2 bases at J, with 18 bases between the two ends. Germline CDR1 and CDR2: SGDLS and YYNGEE. CDR3 sequence reads: CASTYSPTVPGNTIYF. The CDR3 nucleotides are TGTGCCAGCACCTACAGCCCGACAGTTCCTGGAAACACCATATATTTT.

The CDR3 here is CATSSYRGHTEAFF. The CDR3 DNA sequence: TGTGCCACCAGCTCTTATAGGGGCCACACTGAAGCTTTCTTT. The chain couples TRBV15 to TRBJ1-1, with a tentative D call TRBD1 (5 bases). Deletions cut 5 bases from V and 3 bases from J, with 13 bases between. The CDR3 sequence is 14 residues long. CDR1 is LNHNV, CDR2 YYDKDF, per germline (reference sequence).

The chain couples TRBV13 to TRBJ2-2; 9 bases match TRBD2. The trim removed 5 bases at V and 6 bases at J, leaving 13 bases unmatched. The germline V gene encodes CDR1 PRHDT and CDR2 FYEKMQ (reference sequence). The CDR3 runs to 17 residues. CDR3 bases: TGTGCCAGCAGCCCGACAAGGGGACTAGCAGTATCCGGGGAGCTGTTTTTT. Translating it yields CASSPTRGLAVSGELFF.

The rearrangement joins TRBV5-1 to TRBJ1-1; maybe TRBD1 (6 bases). CDR1 and CDR2 from the germline V gene are SGHRS and YFSETQ. The CDR3 loop spans 14 amino acids. Trimming took 2 bases from V and 4 from J, leaving 12 bases between them. This CDR3 is CASSLQGGVTEAFF. Written as DNA, the CDR3 is TGCGCCAGCAGCTTACAGGGAGGCGTCACTGAAGCTTTCTTT.

As concerns this clone: At one of its ends the junction is not consistent with the germline gene, which may arise from a read error. The chain uses TRBV7-2 and TRBJ2-3; 9 nucleotides line up with TRBD2. The germline CDR1 and CDR2 sequences are SGHTA and FQGNSA. The CDR3 sequence is 15 residues long. This CDR3 reads CASSLAGPSTDTQYF. In nucleotides, the CDR3 is TGTGCCAGCAGCCTAGCGGGGCCGAGCACAGATACGCAGTATTTT. Complete variable domain (other parts from reference TRBV7-2 and TRBJ2-3): GAGVSQSPSNKVTEKGKDVELRCDPISGHTALYWYRQSLGQGLEFLIYFQGNSAPDKSGLPSDRFSAERTGGSVSTLTIQRTQQEDSAVYLCASSLAGPSTDTQYFGPGTRLTVL.

The gene calls are TRBV21-1 and TRBJ2-1; the table names TRBD1, a call not compared with the DNA. TRBV21-1 is recorded as a pseudogene. The CDR3 has 13 residues. CDR3 in amino acids: CASSYRAYNEQFF. In nucleotides, the CDR3 is TGTGCCAGCAGCTACAGGGCTTACAATGAGCAGTTCTTC.

The chain uses TRBV18 and TRBJ2-5; 10 bases agree with TRBD1. J gave up 4 bases and V 5 bases, and 7 bases lay outside the gene matches. Germline CDR1 and CDR2: KGHSH and LQKENI. The CDR3 covers 15 residues. This CDR3 reads CASSAGQGMGETQYF. CDR3 DNA sequence: TGTGCCAGCTCAGCGGGACAGGGGATGGGAGAGACCCAGTACTTC.